The T cell receptor (beta chain) under discussion was sequenced for a study of blood T cell repertoires in COVID-19. TCRdb keeps only in-frame clones here, not all; method: immunoSEQ multiplex PCR. The profile shows approximately 220,000 clones, about 90% of them singletons. Input material: PBMCs or T cells enriched from blood (not recorded which). This TCR was sampled from a man aged 25 to 45 who had been exposed to COVID-19.

CDR3 residues: CASSQGYLSLAGGPGELFF. DNA of the CDR3: TGTGCCAGCAGCCAAGGGTATTTGAGCTTAGCGGGGGGGCCCGGGGAGCTGTTTTTT. The V and J genes are TRBV3-1 (or the pseudogene TRBV3-2) and TRBJ2-2, with 11 bases fitting TRBD2. Germline trimming cut 1 base from V and 6 bases from J; bases unmatched to any gene: 13. CDR3 length equals 19 residues. Per germline, CDR1 LGHDT and CDR2 YNNKEL (reference sequence).